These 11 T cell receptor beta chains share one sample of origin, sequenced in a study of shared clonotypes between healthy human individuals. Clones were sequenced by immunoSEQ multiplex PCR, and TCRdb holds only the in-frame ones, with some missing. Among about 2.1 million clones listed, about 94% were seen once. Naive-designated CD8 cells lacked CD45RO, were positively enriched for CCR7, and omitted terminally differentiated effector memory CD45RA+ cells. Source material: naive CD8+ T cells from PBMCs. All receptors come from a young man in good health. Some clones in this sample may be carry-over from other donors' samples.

The CDR3 DNA reads TGTGCCAGCAGCTTATTCGGCTACAATGAGCAGTTCTTC. Its translation: CASSLFGYNEQFF. J is TRBJ2-1 and V is TRBV5-8; unclear D gene. The CDR3 covers 13 residues. Trimming took 2 bases from V and 3 from J, leaving 6 bases between them. Germline V gene lookup returns CDR1 SGHTS and CDR2 YDEGEE.

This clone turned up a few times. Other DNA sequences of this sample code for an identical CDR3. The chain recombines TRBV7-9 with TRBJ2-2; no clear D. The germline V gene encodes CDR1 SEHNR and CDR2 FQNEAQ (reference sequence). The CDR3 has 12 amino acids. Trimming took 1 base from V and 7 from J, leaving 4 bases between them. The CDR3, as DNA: TGTGCCAGCAGCTTAGGTAACGGGGAGCTGTTTTTT. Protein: CASSLGNGELFF.

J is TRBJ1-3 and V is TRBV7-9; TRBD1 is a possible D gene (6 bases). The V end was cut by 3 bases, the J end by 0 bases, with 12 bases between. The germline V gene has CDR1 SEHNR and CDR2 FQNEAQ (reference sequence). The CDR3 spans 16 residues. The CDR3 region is CASSFAGTLSGNTIYF. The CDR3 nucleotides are TGTGCCAGCAGCTTCGCTGGGACACTCTCTGGAAACACCATATATTTT.

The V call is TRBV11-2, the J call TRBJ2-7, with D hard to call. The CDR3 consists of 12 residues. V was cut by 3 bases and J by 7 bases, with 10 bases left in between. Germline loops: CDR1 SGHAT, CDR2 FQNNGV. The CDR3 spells CASSFPEREQYF. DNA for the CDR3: TGTGCCAGCAGCTTCCCCGAGAGGGAGCAGTACTTC.

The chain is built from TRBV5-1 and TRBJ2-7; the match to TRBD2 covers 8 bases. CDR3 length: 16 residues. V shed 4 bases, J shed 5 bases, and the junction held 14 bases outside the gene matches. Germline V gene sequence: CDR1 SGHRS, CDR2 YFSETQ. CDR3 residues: CASSLAISGSIDEQYF. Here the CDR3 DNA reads TGCGCCAGCAGCCTCGCCATCAGCGGGAGCATCGACGAGCAGTACTTC.

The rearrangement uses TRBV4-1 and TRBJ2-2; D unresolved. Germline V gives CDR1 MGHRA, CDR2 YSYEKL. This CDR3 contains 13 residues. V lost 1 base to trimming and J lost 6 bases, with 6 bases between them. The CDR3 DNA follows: TGCGCCAGCAGCCAAGGGACCCCCGGGGAGCTGTTTTTT. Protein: CASSQGTPGELFF.

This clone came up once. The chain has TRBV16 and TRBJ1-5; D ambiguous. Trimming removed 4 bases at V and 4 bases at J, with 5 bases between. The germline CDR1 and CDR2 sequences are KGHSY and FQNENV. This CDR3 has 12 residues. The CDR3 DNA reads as TGTGCCAGCAGCCTTAAAAATCAGCCCCAGCATTTT. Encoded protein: CASSLKNQPQHF. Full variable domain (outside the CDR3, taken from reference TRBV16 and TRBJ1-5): GEEVAQTPKHLVRGEGQKAKLYCAPIKGHSYVFWYQQVLKNEFKFLISFQNENVFDETGMPKERFSAKCLPNSPCSLEIQATKLEDSAVYFCASSLKNQPQHFGDGTRLSIL.

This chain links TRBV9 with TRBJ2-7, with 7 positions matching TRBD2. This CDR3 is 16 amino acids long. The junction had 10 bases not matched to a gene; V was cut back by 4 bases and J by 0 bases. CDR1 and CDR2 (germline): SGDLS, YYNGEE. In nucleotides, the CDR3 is TGTGCCAGCAGCCCCGTAGGCAGCGGGGCCTCCTACGAGCAGTACTTC. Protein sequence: CASSPVGSGASYEQYF. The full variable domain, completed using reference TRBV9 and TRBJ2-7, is DSGVTQTPKHLITATGQRVTLRCSPRSGDLSVYWYQQSLDQGLQFLIQYYNGEERAKGNILERFSAQQFPDLHSELNLSSLELGDSALYFCASSPVGSGASYEQYFGPGTRLTVT.

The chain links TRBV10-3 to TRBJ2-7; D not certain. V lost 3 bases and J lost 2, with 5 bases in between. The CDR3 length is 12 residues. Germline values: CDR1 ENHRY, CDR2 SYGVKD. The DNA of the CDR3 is TGTGCCATCAGTGACGGAGCCTACGAGCAGTACTTC. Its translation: CAISDGAYEQYF.

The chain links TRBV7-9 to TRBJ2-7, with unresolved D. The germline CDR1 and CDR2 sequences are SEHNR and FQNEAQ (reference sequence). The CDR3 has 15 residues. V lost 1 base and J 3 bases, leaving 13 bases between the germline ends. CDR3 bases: TGTGCCAGCAGCTTAGTAGGAGAAGTAATCTACGAGCAGTACTTC. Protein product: CASSLVGEVIYEQYF.

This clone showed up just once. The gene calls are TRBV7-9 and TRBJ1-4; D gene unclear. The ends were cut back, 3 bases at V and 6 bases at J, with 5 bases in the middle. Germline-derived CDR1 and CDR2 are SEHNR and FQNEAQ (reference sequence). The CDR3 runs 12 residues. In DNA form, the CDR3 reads TGTGCCAGCAGCTTGGACCATGAAAAACTGTTTTTT. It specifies CASSLDHEKLFF.